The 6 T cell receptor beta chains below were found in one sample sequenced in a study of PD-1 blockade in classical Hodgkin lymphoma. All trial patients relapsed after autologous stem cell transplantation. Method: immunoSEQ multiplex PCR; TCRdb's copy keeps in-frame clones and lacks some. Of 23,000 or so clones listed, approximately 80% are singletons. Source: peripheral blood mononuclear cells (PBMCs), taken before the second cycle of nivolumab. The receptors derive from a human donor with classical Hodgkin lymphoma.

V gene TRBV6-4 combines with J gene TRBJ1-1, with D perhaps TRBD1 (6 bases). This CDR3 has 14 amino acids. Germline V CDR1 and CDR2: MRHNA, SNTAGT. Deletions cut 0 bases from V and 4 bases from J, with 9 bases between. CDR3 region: CASSDSRGGTEAFF. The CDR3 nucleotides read TGTGCCAGCAGTGACTCGAGAGGGGGCACTGAAGCTTTCTTT.

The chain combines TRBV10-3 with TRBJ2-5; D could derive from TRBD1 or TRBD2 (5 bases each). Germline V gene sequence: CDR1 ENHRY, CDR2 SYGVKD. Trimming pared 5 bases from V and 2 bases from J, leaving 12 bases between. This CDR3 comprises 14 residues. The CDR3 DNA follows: TGTGCCATCAGTATCGGGGCCCTACAAGAGACCCAGTACTTC. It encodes CAISIGALQETQYF.

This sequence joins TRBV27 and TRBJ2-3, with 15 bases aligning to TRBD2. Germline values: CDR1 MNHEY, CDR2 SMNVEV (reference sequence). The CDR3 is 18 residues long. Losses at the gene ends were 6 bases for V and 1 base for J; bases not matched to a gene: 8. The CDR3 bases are TGTGCCAGCAGATCAGGGACTAGCGGGGGGTTAGGCACAGATACGCAGTATTTT. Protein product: CASRSGTSGGLGTDTQYF.

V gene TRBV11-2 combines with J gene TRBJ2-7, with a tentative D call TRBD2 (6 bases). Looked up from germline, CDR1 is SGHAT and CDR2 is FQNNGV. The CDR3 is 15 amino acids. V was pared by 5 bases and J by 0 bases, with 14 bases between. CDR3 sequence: CASSPRGGLSYEQYF. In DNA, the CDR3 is TGTGCCAGCAGCCCGAGGGGAGGCCTCTCCTACGAGCAGTACTTC.

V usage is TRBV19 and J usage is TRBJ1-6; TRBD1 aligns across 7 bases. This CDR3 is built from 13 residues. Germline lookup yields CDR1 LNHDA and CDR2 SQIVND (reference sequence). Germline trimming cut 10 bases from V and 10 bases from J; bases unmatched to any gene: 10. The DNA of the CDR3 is TGTGCCACCTCCGACAGGGCAGAGTCACCCCTCCACTTT. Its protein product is CATSDRAESPLHF.

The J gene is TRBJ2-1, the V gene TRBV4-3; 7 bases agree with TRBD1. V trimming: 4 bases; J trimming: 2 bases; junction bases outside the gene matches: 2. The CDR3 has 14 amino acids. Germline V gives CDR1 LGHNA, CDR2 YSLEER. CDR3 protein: CASSPGQAYNEQFF. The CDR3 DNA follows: TGCGCCAGCAGCCCAGGACAGGCCTACAATGAGCAGTTCTTC.